This T cell receptor beta chain was documented in a study of T-cell reconstitution after alpha-beta-depleted transplantation in children. Preparation of the TCRbeta library involved a method that used unique molecular identifiers. TCRdb reprocessed the PCR reads via MiXCR and lists one record per CDR3 protein. Found here are around 400,000 distinct CDR3 sequences, 20% of them singletons; the top ten hold around 4%. The TCR was taken from a human donor who donated a stem cell graft to a child with acute myeloid leukemia. The input for sequencing was PBMCs from the stem cell graft donor, taken from the stem cell graft.

DNA of the CDR3: TGTGCCAGCAGTAGAGACAGGCGTTCCTACGAGCAGTACTTC. It is translated as CASSRDRRSYEQYF. The chain combines TRBV6-1 with TRBJ2-7; possible D gene TRBD1, 6 bases. Germline V gene sequence: CDR1 MNHNS, CDR2 SASEGT. V was clipped by 5 bases and J by 1 base, with 12 bases between them. This CDR3 spans 14 amino acids.